What follows are 25 T cell receptor beta chains derived from one specimen sequenced in a study of blood T cell repertoires in COVID-19. Measured with immunoSEQ multiplex PCR; TCRdb has only the in-frame clones, and not every one. The sample has about 210,000 clones, approximately 78% seen once. The sequenced material came from peripheral blood. These receptors were taken from a woman in her seventies with COVID-19, enrolled during active disease.

J is TRBJ1-1 and V is TRBV9; D call uncertain. The length of the CDR3 is 15 residues. The ends were cut back, 0 bases at V and 0 bases at J, with 9 bases in the middle. Germline assignment: CDR1 SGDLS and CDR2 YYNGEE. The CDR3 region is CASSVATELNTEAFF. CDR3 nucleotides: TGTGCCAGCAGCGTAGCTACAGAGCTGAACACTGAAGCTTTCTTT. The whole variable domain, remainder taken from reference TRBV9 and TRBJ1-1, is DSGVTQTPKHLITATGQRVTLRCSPRSGDLSVYWYQQSLDQGLQFLIQYYNGEERAKGNILERFSAQQFPDLHSELNLSSLELGDSALYFCASSVATELNTEAFFGQGTRLTVV.

This clone was seen just once. The chain combines TRBV24-1 with TRBJ1-5; D not resolved. Germline V lookup: CDR1 KGHDR, CDR2 SFDVKD. This CDR3 is 12 amino acids long. Trimming stripped 7 bases from V and 7 bases from J, with 10 bases between. The CDR3 region is CATSPSGQPQHF. The DNA for the CDR3 is TGTGCCACCAGCCCCTCCGGGCAGCCCCAGCATTTT.

The chain is built from TRBV28 and TRBJ1-2, with 10 bases lining up with TRBD1. Per germline, CDR1 MDHEN and CDR2 SYDVKM. The CDR3 runs to 19 residues. V lost 7 bases and J lost 5; bases outside the gene matches: 22. The CDR3 here is CASTTFQGQGYGFGYGYTF. CDR3 coding DNA: TGTGCCAGCACTACTTTCCAGGGACAGGGGTATGGGTTTGGGTATGGCTACACCTTC.

This clone occurred a few times. The chain couples TRBV4-3 to TRBJ2-3, with D possibly TRBD1 on 5 matching bases. There are 16 residues in the CDR3. V lost 4 bases, J lost 2 bases, and 16 bases lay in between. Germline-derived CDR1 and CDR2 are LGHNA and YSLEER. This CDR3 is CASSPGQGRFTDTQYF. In nucleotides, the CDR3 is TGCGCCAGCAGCCCAGGGCAAGGGCGTTTCACAGATACGCAGTATTTT.

The genes are TRBV6-2 or TRBV6-3 and TRBJ2-1; 11 bases align to TRBD2. Germline V gene lookup returns CDR1 MNHEY and CDR2 SVGEGT. The V segment lost 5 bases and the J segment 3 bases; nucleotides outside the gene matches: 6. The CDR3 extends over 16 amino acids. The CDR3 nucleotides read TGTGCCAGCAGTACACGACTAGCGGGGCTCTACAATGAGCAGTTCTTC. As protein: CASSTRLAGLYNEQFF.

The chain is built from TRBV9 and TRBJ2-7, with 11 positions matching TRBD1. The germline V gene has CDR1 SGDLS and CDR2 YYNGEE. The ends lost 2 bases at V and 10 bases at J; junction bases unmatched: 11. The CDR3 has 15 residues. The CDR3 DNA follows: TGTGCCAGCAGCGTGGTGTCCGGGACAGGGGGTCAACAGTACTTC. This encodes CASSVVSGTGGQQYF.

This chain joins TRBV4-2 and TRBJ1-1; D not resolved. This CDR3 contains 15 residues. V lost 1 base, J lost 1 base, and 10 bases lay in between. Germline assignment: CDR1 LGHNA and CDR2 YNFKEQ. The CDR3, as DNA: TGTGCCAGCAGCCAAGTACAGATTCAGAACACTGAAGCTTTCTTT. It specifies CASSQVQIQNTEAFF.

The chain couples TRBV11-2 to TRBJ2-1; 9 nucleotides line up with TRBD2. J was trimmed by 7 bases and V by 1 base; bases with no gene match: 8. CDR3 length: 16 amino acids. The germline CDR1 and CDR2 sequences are SGHAT and FQNNGV. CDR3 nucleotide sequence: TGTGCCAGCAGCTTAGGTCGGGCTAGCGGGATGAATGAGCAGTTCTTC. Amino acids: CASSLGRASGMNEQFF.

CDR3 residues: CASSLGGGNTIYF. The CDR3 region has the DNA TGTGCCAGCAGCTTGGGAGGTGGAAACACCATATATTTT. The chain recombines TRBV5-4 with TRBJ1-3; D unclear. Trimming took off 0 bases at V and 3 bases at J, with 4 bases between the two ends. CDR3 length: 13 amino acids. CDR1 and CDR2 from the germline V gene are SGHNT and YYREEE (reference sequence).

This rearrangement joins TRBV21-1 to TRBJ2-1; the listed D gene, TRBD1, was not tested against the DNA. TRBV21-1 is given as a pseudogene. This CDR3 is 16 amino acids long. This CDR3 reads CASSSSTGEPHNEQFF. In DNA form, the CDR3 reads TGTGCCAGCAGCAGTTCGACAGGGGAGCCCCACAATGAGCAGTTCTTC.

This clone was picked up a small number of times. The chain is built from TRBV6-6 and TRBJ1-3; 7 bases map to TRBD1. Germline loops: CDR1 MNHNY, CDR2 SVGAGI (reference sequence). The V gene end was trimmed by 6 bases and the J gene end by 3 bases; junction bases not matched to a gene: 5. There are 14 residues in the CDR3. The CDR3 spells CASRFTGDGNTIYF. CDR3 nucleotides: TGTGCCAGCAGATTTACAGGGGATGGAAACACCATATATTTT.

This sequence joins TRBV7-2 and TRBJ2-1; 13 nucleotides match TRBD2. This CDR3 contains 16 residues. Germline values: CDR1 SGHTA, CDR2 FQGNSA. The V segment lost 1 base and the J segment 10 bases; nucleotides outside the gene matches: 7. CDR3 loop: CASSLGGLAGDLEQFF. The CDR3 DNA is TGTGCCAGCAGCTTAGGAGGACTAGCGGGAGATTTGGAGCAGTTCTTC.

The V gene is TRBV6-5, the J gene TRBJ2-7; TRBD1 aligns across 7 bases. Per the germline V gene, CDR1 is MNHEY and CDR2 is SVGAGI. Losses at the gene ends were 6 bases for V and 7 bases for J; bases not matched to a gene: 12. The CDR3 runs 14 residues. CDR3 protein: CASSSNRGVREQYF. In DNA form, the CDR3 reads TGTGCCAGCAGCTCCAACAGGGGCGTGAGAGAGCAGTACTTC.

This chain joins TRBV27 and TRBJ1-5, with no clear D. The V end was cut by 0 bases, the J end by 2 bases, with 8 bases between. CDR1 and CDR2 from the germline V gene are MNHEY and SMNVEV (reference sequence). The CDR3 runs to 15 residues. DNA of the CDR3: TGTGCCAGCAGTTTATCGTCAATTCGCAATCAGCCCCAGCATTTT. Its translation: CASSLSSIRNQPQHF.

This sequence joins TRBV4-3 and TRBJ1-1; D is undetermined. V lost 1 base and J 8 bases, leaving 11 bases between the germline ends. In germline, CDR1 is LGHNA, CDR2 YSLEER. This CDR3 spans 13 amino acids. CDR3 in amino acids: CASSQVITTEAFF. The CDR3 DNA reads TGCGCCAGCAGCCAAGTCATAACCACAGAAGCTTTCTTT.

In this sample, this clone turned up a few times. This chain joins TRBV28 and TRBJ1-5; tentative D call: TRBD1 (5 bases). The CDR3 totals 14 residues. The V gene's germline CDR1 is MDHEN and CDR2 SYDVKM. The V and J ends lost 6 bases and 4 bases respectively, with 13 bases between them. The DNA for the CDR3 is TGTGCCAGCAGGTGGGGGGGGTGGAATCAGCCCCAGCATTTT. Protein sequence: CASRWGGWNQPQHF.

The chain employs TRBV5-1 and TRBJ2-1, with D possibly TRBD2 on 6 matching bases. This CDR3 region has 14 residues. Looked up from germline, CDR1 is SGHRS and CDR2 is YFSETQ. Trimming cost V 3 bases and J 3 bases, with 10 bases left between them. The CDR3 sequence: CASSSREFYNEQFF. The CDR3 coding sequence is TGCGCCAGCAGCTCCCGGGAGTTCTACAATGAGCAGTTCTTC.

This clone showed up just a few times. The rearrangement links TRBV5-4 to TRBJ2-3; D ambiguous. CDR1 and CDR2 (germline): SGHNT, YYREEE (reference sequence). The length of the CDR3 is 13 residues. V was pared by 0 bases and J by 6 bases, with 8 bases between. The CDR3 loop reads CASSLDRSDTQYF. Written as DNA, the CDR3 is TGTGCCAGCAGCTTGGACCGGAGCGATACGCAGTATTTT.

V is TRBV11-3 and J is TRBJ2-7, with 7 bases that match TRBD1. CDR1 and CDR2 (germline): SGHNT, YENEEA. Losses at the gene ends were 5 bases for V and 5 bases for J; bases not matched to a gene: 6. This CDR3 is 13 amino acids long. CDR3 residues: CASSQGERHEQYF. For the CDR3, the DNA is TGTGCCAGCAGCCAGGGGGAGAGACACGAGCAGTACTTC.

The rearrangement joins TRBV5-1 to TRBJ1-1, with a possible D match to TRBD1 (5 bases). The V end lost 7 bases, the J end lost 3 bases, and 13 bases lay between the germline ends. The CDR3 spans 13 residues. Germline V CDR1 and CDR2: SGHRS, YFSETQ. CDR3 protein: CASSGSLDTEAFF. The CDR3 DNA sequence: TGCGCCAGCTCAGGGTCCCTGGACACTGAAGCTTTCTTT. Drawing the rest from reference TRBV5-1 and TRBJ1-1, the complete variable domain is KAGVTQTPRYLIKTRGQQVTLSCSPISGHRSVSWYQQTPGQGLQFLFEYFSETQRNKGNFPGRFSGRQFSNSRSEMNVSTLELGDSALYLCASSGSLDTEAFFGQGTRLTVV.

This clone was observed once. The rearrangement uses TRBV7-9 and TRBJ2-2, with 9 bases identical to TRBD1. V was clipped by 5 bases and J by 5 bases; unmatched bases: 9. The CDR3 totals 16 residues. Germline V lookup: CDR1 SEHNR, CDR2 FQNEAQ (reference sequence). The CDR3, as DNA: TGTGCCAGCAGCACCCCGGACAGGGGAAAAACCGGGGAGCTGTTTTTT. Amino acid sequence: CASSTPDRGKTGELFF.

This rearrangement joins TRBV7-9 to TRBJ1-1; 11 nucleotides line up with TRBD1. The V gene end was trimmed by 5 bases and the J gene end by 3 bases; junction bases not matched to a gene: 11. Germline CDR1 is SEHNR and CDR2 is FQNEAQ (reference sequence). The CDR3 totals 17 residues. CDR3 sequence (DNA): TGTGCCAGCAGCCAACACGGGACAGGGGGGAAGTACACTGAAGCTTTCTTT. It codes for CASSQHGTGGKYTEAFF. Looking up the rest from reference TRBV7-9 and TRBJ1-1 gives the full variable domain: DTGVSQNPRHKITKRGQNVTFRCDPISEHNRLYWYRQTLGQGPEFLTYFQNEAQLEKSRLLSDRFSAERPKGSFSTLEIQRTEQGDSAMYLCASSQHGTGGKYTEAFFGQGTRLTVV.

The chain combines TRBV28 with TRBJ1-4; D perhaps matches TRBD1 (6 bases). V shed 6 bases and J shed 5 bases, with 16 bases lying between them. The germline CDR1 and CDR2 sequences are MDHEN and SYDVKM. The CDR3 totals 15 residues. The CDR3 bases are TGTGCCAGCAGCCTTTCAGCAGGGGCAAATGAAAAACTGTTTTTT. Translating gives CASSLSAGANEKLFF.

The V gene is TRBV7-2, the J gene TRBJ2-1; maybe TRBD2 (5 bases). Deletions cut 5 bases from V and 4 bases from J, with 12 bases between. The V gene's germline CDR1 is SGHTA and CDR2 FQGNSA. This CDR3 comprises 14 residues. CDR3 coding DNA: TGTGCCAGCAGCGGCCGGGAACCTTACAATGAGCAGTTCTTC. Translation gives CASSGREPYNEQFF.

This clone has only one observation. The chain recombines TRBV2 with TRBJ1-2; 7 nucleotides align to TRBD1. The germline V gene encodes CDR1 SNHLY and CDR2 FYNNEI. With V trimmed by 7 bases and J by 4 bases, 9 bases remained unmatched. The CDR3 totals 14 residues. The CDR3 spells CASKGLRQGYGYTF. Here the CDR3 DNA reads TGTGCCAGCAAGGGACTGCGACAGGGCTATGGCTACACCTTC.